This TCR beta chain was documented in a study of T cell repertoires in cytomegalovirus infection. Study as a whole: Public TCR beta signatures were indicative of both CMV infection and a matching HLA type.

Germline lookup yields CDR1 SNHLY and CDR2 FYNNEI. Trimming took 6 bases from V and 1 from J; bases not matched to a gene: 15. The CDR3 has 20 residues. Each CDR3 protein is one row after TCRdb ran MiXCR on the reads. The sample includes over 450,000 distinct CDR3 sequences, approximately 11% seen only once; the top ten take about 9.4%. In this sample, this clonotype turned up many times. Sequencing used PBMCs. The chain is built from TRBV2 and TRBJ2-6, with TRBD1 identical over 10 bases. The TCR sequence derives from a human donor in good health (CMV status not recorded). Some clones in this sample may be carry-over from other donors' samples. CDR3 sequence: CASRDLTGGQSLSGANVLTF. The CDR3 DNA sequence: TGTGCCAGCAGGGATCTGACAGGGGGCCAATCCCTATCTGGGGCCAACGTCCTGACTTTC.